Following are 23 T cell receptor beta chains from one sample sequenced in a study of blood T cells in healthy people across ages. The authors ran a second PCR of about 7 to 11 cycles using a sample-barcoded 5' primer and a J-beta primer mix. TCRdb ran MiXCR on the 5' RACE reads and lists one entry per CDR3 protein. The sample carries approximately 1.5 million distinct CDR3 sequences, roughly 32% recorded once. The sample taken for sequencing was blood. Every receptor here comes from a woman aged 25 to 39 in good health.

For this clonotype: It is likely a read error, because the conserved phenylalanine at the end of the CDR3 is missing. The chain employs TRBV20-1 and TRBJ1-6; a possible D gene is TRBD1 (5 bases). The CDR3 is 13 residues long. V lost 5 bases and J 8 bases, leaving 13 bases between the germline ends. Looked up from germline, CDR1 is DFQATT and CDR2 is SNEGSKA (reference sequence). The CDR3 nucleotides read TGCAGTGCTGAAGGGGATTTTTATTCACCCCTCCACTGT. Its translation: CSAEGDFYSPLHC.

This clonotype is a singleton in its sample. The gene calls are TRBV3-1 and TRBJ1-6, with TRBD1 matching 8 bases. CDR1 and CDR2 (germline): LGHDT, YNNKEL (reference sequence). The CDR3 spans 16 residues. Germline trimming cut 4 bases from V and 8 bases from J; bases unmatched to any gene: 10. CDR3: CASSPQGALRDSPLHF. For the CDR3, the DNA is TGTGCCAGCAGCCCGCAGGGGGCCCTAAGAGATTCACCCCTCCACTTT.

This clonotype has more than one count but fewer than ten. The V gene is TRBV3-1, the J gene TRBJ2-1; the D gene is possibly TRBD1 (5 bases). This CDR3 region has 15 residues. Germline V lookup: CDR1 LGHDT, CDR2 YNNKEL (reference sequence). The V end lost 4 bases, the J end lost 2 bases, and 12 bases lay between the germline ends. CDR3 protein: CASSRGPGPYNEQFF. In DNA, the CDR3 is TGTGCCAGCAGCCGGGGCCCGGGTCCCTACAATGAGCAGTTCTTC.

In this sample, this clonotype turned up a few times. The V gene is TRBV27, the J gene TRBJ2-2; D may be TRBD1 or TRBD2 (5 bases each). The V and J ends lost 7 bases and 4 bases respectively, with 10 bases between them. The germline V gene encodes CDR1 MNHEY and CDR2 SMNVEV (reference sequence). This CDR3 has 13 amino acids. CDR3 amino acids: CASTMGTTGELFF. CDR3 DNA: TGTGCCAGCACCATGGGGACCACCGGGGAGCTGTTTTTT.

This clonotype was observed a few times. The chain carries TRBV30 and TRBJ2-3, with no clear D. V shed 2 bases and J shed 4 bases, with 10 bases lying between them. Looked up from germline, CDR1 is GTSNPN and CDR2 is SVGIG (reference sequence). The CDR3 totals 13 residues. The CDR3 sequence is CAWSPGWADTQYF. DNA of the CDR3: TGTGCCTGGAGTCCCGGCTGGGCAGATACGCAGTATTTT.

The gene calls are TRBV14 and TRBJ2-7; D is perhaps TRBD2 (5 bases). The CDR3 contains 14 residues. Trimming took off 4 bases at V and 2 bases at J, with 12 bases between the two ends. Germline V gene sequence: CDR1 SGHDN, CDR2 FVKESK. The CDR3 loop reads CASSPLNGAYEQYF. In DNA, the CDR3 is TGTGCCAGCAGCCCCCTCAACGGGGCCTACGAGCAGTACTTC.

This clonotype was seen more than once but under ten times. The J gene is TRBJ2-1, the V gene TRBV7-9; the D is unclear. This CDR3 contains 12 residues. V was clipped by 3 bases and J by 14 bases, with 14 bases between them. CDR1 is SEHNR, CDR2 FQNEAQ, per germline (reference sequence). In DNA form, the CDR3 reads TGTGCCAGCAGCTTGGATGACCGGACGGAGTTCTTC. This encodes CASSLDDRTEFF.

This clonotype has a handful of counts. The CDR3 coding sequence is TGTGCCAGCAGCTCCCGCCGGGCTAGCGGGAGGCACTACGAGCAGTACTTC. Translating it yields CASSSRRASGRHYEQYF. The rearrangement links TRBV7-2 to TRBJ2-7; 11 bases are a match to TRBD2. The CDR3 runs 17 residues. J was trimmed by 3 bases and V by 4 bases; bases with no gene match: 11. CDR1 is SGHTA, CDR2 FQGNSA, per germline.

This clonotype was counted only a few times. The chain uses TRBV7-9 and TRBJ1-4, with a weak D call TRBD1 (6 bases). V lost 10 bases, J lost 10 bases, and 22 bases lay in between. Germline V gene sequence: CDR1 SEHNR, CDR2 FQNEAQ (reference sequence). The CDR3 runs to 14 residues. This chain's CDR3 is CATSQQGLMGKLFF. For the CDR3, the DNA is TGTGCCACCTCCCAACAGGGCCTTATGGGAAAACTGTTTTTT.

This clonotype was seen a handful of times. The chain recombines TRBV7-6 with TRBJ2-3; perhaps TRBD2 as D (5 bases). V lost 8 bases, J lost 0 bases, and 15 bases lay in between. CDR3 length: 15 amino acids. CDR1 is SGHVS, CDR2 FNYEAQ, per germline. DNA of the CDR3: TGTGCCAGCGGCCAGGAGGTTTTCAGCACAGATACGCAGTATTTT. Amino acid sequence: CASGQEVFSTDTQYF. The full variable domain, in which reference TRBV7-6 and TRBJ2-3 provide the parts outside the CDR3, is GAGVSQSPRYKVTKRGQDVALRCDPISGHVSLYWYRQALGQGPEFLTYFNYEAQQDKSGLPNDRFSAERPEGSISTLTIQRTEQRDSAMYRCASGQEVFSTDTQYFGPGTRLTVL.

In the case of this clonotype: Germline and junction disagree at one end, which may indicate a read error. J is TRBJ2-7 and V is TRBV5-1; D unclear. This CDR3 contains 17 residues. Germline-derived CDR1 and CDR2 are SGHRS and YFSETQ. The CDR3 protein is CASSLDLREPFSYGQYF. The CDR3 nucleotides are TGCGCCAGCAGCTTGGACCTCAGAGAGCCTTTCTCCTACGGGCAGTACTTC.

The rearrangement links TRBV28 to TRBJ1-1; possibly TRBD1 for D (5 bases). V was shortened by 7 bases and J by 12 bases, with 18 bases between the two germline ends. The germline V gene encodes CDR1 MDHEN and CDR2 SYDVKM. This CDR3 has 12 residues. CDR3 sequence reads: CASTWGARGTFF. The CDR3 coding sequence is TGTGCCAGCACCTGGGGAGCTAGGGGAACTTTCTTT.

The genes are TRBV20-1 and TRBJ1-5; D not resolved. Trimming removed 0 bases at V and 6 bases at J, with 15 bases between. CDR1 is DFQATT and CDR2 is SNEGSKA in the germline V gene (reference sequence). CDR3 length equals 15 residues. Here the CDR3 DNA reads TGCAGTGCTAGAGATTGGAAGGCCCCGGGTCAGCCCCAGCATTTT. This codes for CSARDWKAPGQPQHF.

This clonotype was seen repeatedly, ten times or more. The chain couples TRBV3-1 to TRBJ2-1, with D possibly TRBD2 on 7 matching bases. CDR3 size: 16 residues. V dropped 4 bases and J dropped 12 bases, with 25 bases sitting between them. Per the germline V gene, CDR1 is LGHDT and CDR2 is YNNKEL (reference sequence). The CDR3, as DNA: TGTGCCAGCAGCCGAGGGACATCTAAGAGCCCGGGGGGGCAGTTCTTC. Translating gives CASSRGTSKSPGGQFF.

The chain carries TRBV12-3 or TRBV12-4 and TRBJ2-7, with D tentatively TRBD1 (5 bases). Trimming took off 5 bases at V and 6 bases at J, with 17 bases between the two ends. This CDR3 has 14 amino acids. CDR3 sequence (DNA): TGTGCCAGCAGTGCGGCAGGGTTAATCGCCGAGCAGTACTTC. It yields the protein CASSAAGLIAEQYF.

This clonotype was recorded a few times. The J gene is TRBJ2-1, the V gene TRBV14; a weak D match, TRBD1 (5 bases). From germline, CDR1 is SGHDN and CDR2 FVKESK. The V end lost 0 bases, the J end lost 7 bases, and 10 bases lay between the germline ends. CDR3 length: 14 residues. The CDR3 DNA reads as TGTGCCAGCAGCCAAGAGCTGGGGCGGAATGAGCAGTTCTTC. As protein: CASSQELGRNEQFF.

V and J are TRBV7-9 and TRBJ2-6; maybe TRBD1 (5 bases). This CDR3 spans 17 amino acids. V lost 5 bases, J lost 3 bases, and 17 bases lay in between. The germline CDR1 and CDR2 sequences are SEHNR and FQNEAQ (reference sequence). CDR3 nucleotides: TGTGCCAGCAGCCCTACACTCAGGGCTAATGGGGCCAACGTCCTGACTTTC. Translated: CASSPTLRANGANVLTF.

This clonotype was counted ten times or more. This chain uses TRBV29-1 with TRBJ2-5; possible D gene TRBD1, 5 bases. Germline CDR1 and CDR2: SQVTM and ANQGSEA. Trimming took off 3 bases at V and 3 bases at J, with 11 bases between the two ends. CDR3 size: 13 residues. Here the CDR3 DNA reads TGCAGCGTTGACAAGGGGAAAAAAGAGACCCAGTACTTC. Amino acid sequence: CSVDKGKKETQYF.

There are a few counts of this clonotype. This sequence joins TRBV27 and TRBJ2-5; possible D gene TRBD1, 6 bases. V was clipped by 1 base and J by 7 bases, with 13 bases between them. This CDR3 is 14 amino acids long. Germline loops: CDR1 MNHEY, CDR2 SMNVEV (reference sequence). The CDR3 nucleotides read TGTGCCAGCAGTTTATTCTGGGGGCCGGTGACCCAGTACTTC. It specifies CASSLFWGPVTQYF.

The J gene is TRBJ2-1, the V gene TRBV7-3, with TRBD2 as a possible D gene (6 bases). Germline assignment: CDR1 SGHTA and CDR2 FQGTGA. The V end lost 5 bases, the J end lost 12 bases, and 17 bases lay between the germline ends. There are 13 residues in the CDR3. This CDR3 is CASSPGVQRGQFF. The CDR3, as DNA: TGTGCCAGCAGCCCGGGAGTCCAACGGGGGCAGTTCTTC.

This clonotype was detected only a few times. The chain carries TRBV7-6 and TRBJ2-1; D call uncertain. Germline CDR1 and CDR2: SGHVS and FNYEAQ. There are 13 residues in the CDR3. Between the trimmed V and J ends, which lost 5 bases and 5 bases, there was a span of 10 bases. CDR3 nucleotide sequence: TGTGCCAGCAGCCCACAGTTAAACAATGAGCAGTTCTTC. Translation gives CASSPQLNNEQFF. Looking up the rest from reference TRBV7-6 and TRBJ2-1 gives the full variable domain: GAGVSQSPRYKVTKRGQDVALRCDPISGHVSLYWYRQALGQGPEFLTYFNYEAQQDKSGLPNDRFSAERPEGSISTLTIQRTEQRDSAMYRCASSPQLNNEQFFGPGTRLTVL.

The chain combines TRBV10-2 with TRBJ1-5; TRBD1 aligns across 7 bases. There are 17 residues in the CDR3. Germline trimming cut 0 bases from V and 0 bases from J; bases unmatched to any gene: 5. Germline CDR1 is WSHSY and CDR2 is SAAADI. This chain's CDR3 is CASSESGGDSSNQPQHF. DNA of the CDR3: TGCGCCAGCAGTGAGTCGGGAGGGGACAGTAGCAATCAGCCCCAGCATTTT.

This clonotype came up many times. This chain uses TRBV20-1 with TRBJ2-7, with a possible D match to TRBD2 (5 bases). This CDR3 has 12 amino acids. Between the trimmed V and J ends, which lost 5 bases and 4 bases, there was a span of 12 bases. Per germline, CDR1 DFQATT and CDR2 SNEGSKA (reference sequence). CDR3 nucleotide sequence: TGCAGTGCTGTGGACCCGGGATACGAGCAGTACTTC. Protein sequence: CSAVDPGYEQYF.